These 9 T cell receptor beta chains were all obtained from the same sample, sequenced in a study of blood T cell repertoires in COVID-19. The method was immunoSEQ multiplex PCR; TCRdb's version includes in-frame clones alone and lacks a portion of them. This sample yields around 250,000 clones, of which 86% are seen a single time; 1.5% to 2% belongs to the top ten. The sequenced sample was peripheral blood. These receptors came from a woman aged 55-70 years who had recovered from COVID-19.

This chain joins TRBV5-6 and TRBJ2-2; tentative D call: TRBD1 (5 bases). V was pared by 1 base and J by 1 base, with 17 bases between. From germline, CDR1 is SGHDT and CDR2 YYEEEE. This CDR3 is built from 18 residues. DNA of the CDR3: TGTGCCAGCAGCTTGACGGCAGGGTCCCCCGAGAACACCGGGGAGCTGTTTTTT. Amino acids: CASSLTAGSPENTGELFF.

V usage is TRBV9 and J usage is TRBJ1-6, with D possibly TRBD1 on 5 matching bases. The V end lost 5 bases, the J end lost 9 bases, and 18 bases lay between the germline ends. Per germline, CDR1 SGDLS and CDR2 YYNGEE. The CDR3 spans 15 residues. The CDR3 DNA follows: TGTGCCAGCAGGCTGGGGCGCGAGCCCGGTTCACCCCTCCACTTT. This gives the protein CASRLGREPGSPLHF.

This chain uses TRBV24-1 with TRBJ2-7; D is unclear. Germline V gene data show CDR1 as KGHDR and CDR2 as SFDVKD. The CDR3 sequence is 13 residues long. Trimming removed 4 bases from V and 3 bases from J, with 9 bases in between. CDR3 loop: CATSEGRYYEQYF. CDR3 nucleotides: TGTGCCACCAGTGAGGGCAGGTACTACGAGCAGTACTTC.

The DNA for the CDR3 is TGTGCCAGTAGTGCAACGGACAGGGGGGCCGAAAAACTGTTTTTT. Translating it yields CASSATDRGAEKLFF. The chain recombines TRBV19 with TRBJ1-4; TRBD1 matches at 10 bases. V shed 5 bases, J shed 8 bases, and the junction held 8 bases outside the gene matches. Germline V CDR1 and CDR2: LNHDA, SQIVND (reference sequence). This CDR3 is built from 15 residues.

This clone was observed a single time. The CDR3 loop reads CASSQFVTPLGVVYGYTF. The CDR3 DNA follows: TGTGCCAGCTCACAGTTCGTGACCCCGCTGGGAGTCGTCTATGGCTACACCTTC. The chain couples TRBV18 to TRBJ1-2, with D unclear. This CDR3 contains 18 residues. CDR1 KGHSH and CDR2 LQKENI come from the germline V gene. The V and J ends lost 4 bases and 4 bases respectively, with 25 bases between them.

The chain joins TRBV29-1 to TRBJ2-3, with D tentatively TRBD2 (6 bases). V gave up 7 bases and J gave up 7 bases, with 18 bases separating them. Germline CDR1 reads SQVTM; CDR2 reads ANQGSEA. This CDR3 region has 13 residues. The CDR3 reads CSARDSPQNTQYF. In DNA, the CDR3 is TGCAGCGCAAGGGACTCCCCGCAAAATACGCAGTATTTT.

This CDR3 is CANSGTGGDTQYF. The CDR3 coding sequence is TGTGCCAATTCCGGGACAGGGGGAGATACGCAGTATTTT. The chain is built from TRBV28 and TRBJ2-3; 11 bases match TRBD1. CDR1 is MDHEN and CDR2 is SYDVKM in the germline V gene. This CDR3 region has 13 residues. Trimming at V came to 10 bases and at J to 5 bases, leaving 5 bases not matched to a gene.

V is TRBV7-3 and J is TRBJ2-6; 7 nucleotides agree with TRBD1. V was clipped by 0 bases and J by 10 bases; unmatched bases: 3. The CDR3 spans 14 residues. CDR1 is SGHTA and CDR2 is FQGTGA in the germline V gene. The CDR3 sequence is CASSLTWTGNVLTF. The DNA for the CDR3 is TGTGCCAGCAGCTTAACTTGGACAGGAAACGTCCTGACTTTC.

This clone was seen just once. The rearrangement links TRBV9 to TRBJ2-1; TRBD1 matches 8 bases. J lost 6 bases, V lost 4 bases, and 15 bases had no gene match. The CDR3 extends over 17 amino acids. CDR1 and CDR2 from the germline V gene are SGDLS and YYNGEE. The CDR3 here is CASSNSIGTGGSNEQFF. The CDR3 nucleotides are TGTGCCAGCAGCAATAGTATAGGAACAGGGGGAAGCAATGAGCAGTTCTTC.